The TCR beta chain under discussion was sequenced for a study of shared T cell receptors in the human thymus (dated by TCRdb to 2020 to 2023). Regarding the research as a whole: The study examined how the human thymus generates shared, self-reactive T-cell receptor alpha chains.

This clone was detected only a few times. No antigen is known for it. No base quality information exists; no much larger clone differs at one position. V lost 0 bases and J lost 0 bases; the stretch between them is 15 bases long. Based on the germline V gene, the CDR1 and CDR2 sequences are SGHRS and YFSETQ. The CDR3 has 18 amino acids, counting the end cysteine and phenylalanine. Only the CDR3 DNA stays, 54 bases, in frame from base 1. Library prep was done by the immunoSEQ multiplex PCR assay. TCRdb re-hosts the immuneACCESS table, in-frame sequences only. Its copies lack some clones; in the studies checked, an unresolved V gene accounts for under half of them, and the cause for the rest is not known. For this sample there are approximately 490,000 clones; 78% appear just once. The ten largest account for about 0.013% of the sample. These same data were also listed under a study on human thymus T cells. Taken from the second paper: In Finland, the donors were immunologically healthy infants who were having open corrective cardiac surgery for congenital heart defects. The thymus tissue came from surgical resects taken out during corrective cardiac surgery. Both the thymic and the peripheral blood repertoires appeared to show biased V and J gene segment usage. Highly overlapping thymic TCR repertoires among unrelated individuals were reported in the related research. The study characterized TCR alpha and beta repertoires from under 10 infant thymus samples and a few related peripheral blood samples. The cohort included more than 5 male and a couple of female infants, with donor ages spanning 7 to 244 days. After being mechanically released from the tissue, thymocytes were kept at -70 degrees C in pellets of about 8.5-34 million cells. A QIAsymphony instrument was used to extract genomic DNA from frozen cell pellets. TCRB and TCRAD loci were amplified from a standardized quantity of quality-controlled genomic DNA using the immunoSEQ multiplex PCR assay. Amplicons spanned the V(D)J region at a length sufficient to cover the CDR3 and identify V and J genes. Amplicon sequencing was performed on an Illumina platform through the commercial immunoSEQ service. Primer bias and sequencing errors were corrected using previously described methods, and TCRAD and TCRB definitions followed the IMGT database. Repertoires were analysed with immunoSEQ Analyzer 3.0 and VDJTools, covering basic statistics, V/J segment usage, diversity estimates, rarefaction and pairwise overlap. Diversity was estimated using the Chao1, ChaoE, Efron-Thisted, Shannon and inverse Simpson indices, and was also estimated on datasets down-sampled to the size of the smallest sample. Repertoire overlap was assessed by strict matching of CDR3 nucleotide sequence, V gene and J gene, and clustering was done by Jaccard-based multidimensional scaling. On average, thymus samples yielded some 810,000 unique TCRB clonotypes, whereas blood samples yielded roughly 80,000.

This chain joins TRBV5-1 to TRBJ1-4, with no reliable assignment of the D segment. The material sequenced was thymocytes. This sequence originates from a boy under two years old with a congenital heart defect. Donor details come from another sample of the same person, matched by shared clones. The DNA sequence reads TGCGCCAGCAGCTTGGGCGGGTCGGCGATAGCAACTAATGAAAAACTGTTTTTT. Its product reads: CASSLGGSAIATNEKLFF.